Following are 25 T cell receptor beta chains from one sample sequenced in a study of vaccination and CD4 T cells after COVID-19. No antigen has been identified for these receptors. Sequencing of cultured CD4+ T cell DNA used the Oncomine TCR Beta short-read assay. TCRdb re-analysed the PCR reads in MiXCR, keeping a single row per CDR3 protein. This table has tens of thousands of distinct CDR3 sequences, nearly 50% appearing once. The treatment here: approximately 9-day PBMC culture with coronavirus spike peptide pools or control peptides (ViraFEST assay). The sample taken for sequencing was CD4+ T cells from blood, cultured in vitro. All receptors derive from a human donor who had recovered from COVID-19.

This chain connects TRBV27 to TRBJ2-3; TRBD2 matches 13 bases. The CDR3 contains 16 residues. Unmatched junction bases numbered 7, after V lost 2 bases and J lost 8 bases. Germline values: CDR1 MNHEY, CDR2 SMNVEV (reference sequence). The DNA of the CDR3 is TGTGCCAGCAGTTTAAAAATGACTAGCGGGAGGACTACGCAGTATTTT. Translating it yields CASSLKMTSGRTTQYF.

This clonotype has only a few counts. The rearrangement joins TRBV6-2 or TRBV6-3 to TRBJ2-7; 8 bases are shared with TRBD1. The junction had 8 bases not matched to a gene; V was cut back by 6 bases and J by 4 bases. Germline V gives CDR1 MNHEY, CDR2 SVGEGT. This CDR3 has 14 amino acids. CDR3 DNA: TGTGCCAGCAGACCCGGACAGGGTCTTTACGAGCAGTACTTC. This encodes CASRPGQGLYEQYF.

The chain couples TRBV5-4 to TRBJ1-2, with TRBD1 identical over 8 bases. The CDR3 sequence is 15 residues long. The germline V gene has CDR1 SGHNT and CDR2 YYREEE (reference sequence). With 4 bases clipped from V and 8 bases from J, the junction kept 13 bases outside the gene matches. CDR3 DNA: TGTGCCAGCAGCGTCTCGGGACAGGCAATCGGCGGCTACACCTTC. Translated, it gives CASSVSGQAIGGYTF.

This sequence joins TRBV6-1 and TRBJ2-5, with 10 nucleotides matching TRBD1. Germline assignment: CDR1 MNHNS and CDR2 SASEGT. V was clipped by 6 bases and J by 5 bases; unmatched bases: 9. The CDR3 extends over 15 amino acids. The CDR3: CASSPRDRGLETQYF. The CDR3 DNA reads TGTGCCAGCAGCCCCCGGGACAGGGGTTTGGAGACCCAGTACTTC.

The rearrangement joins TRBV12-3 or TRBV12-4 to TRBJ2-7; D is ambiguous. The CDR3 consists of 12 residues. V lost 3 bases, J lost 7 bases, and 10 bases lay in between. The CDR3 loop reads CASSLGRREQYF. DNA of the CDR3: TGTGCCAGCAGTTTGGGAAGACGTGAGCAGTACTTC.

The chain uses TRBV7-9 and TRBJ1-1; unclear D gene. The CDR3 covers 12 residues. Trimming removed 7 bases from V and 5 bases from J, with 11 bases in between. CDR1 is SEHNR and CDR2 is FQNEAQ in the germline V gene (reference sequence). This CDR3 is CASTPQVTEAFF. The CDR3 DNA is TGTGCCAGCACTCCCCAGGTGACTGAAGCTTTCTTT.

CDR3 sequence reads: CASSSWTGYSNQPQHF. The CDR3 DNA is TGTGCCAGCAGCTCCTGGACAGGCTATAGCAATCAGCCCCAGCATTTT. The gene calls are TRBV7-8 and TRBJ1-5, with 7 bases matching TRBD1. Germline trimming cut 4 bases from V and 0 bases from J; bases unmatched to any gene: 6. The CDR3 sequence is 16 residues long. The germline V gene has CDR1 SGHVS and CDR2 FQNEAQ.

V and J are TRBV20-1 and TRBJ1-5; no definite D call. V was clipped by 2 bases and J by 0 bases, with 2 bases between them. CDR1 is DFQATT and CDR2 is SNEGSKA in the germline V gene (reference sequence). The CDR3 runs 12 residues. In DNA, the CDR3 is TGCAGTGCTAGAAATAGCAATCAGCCCCAGCATTTT. Amino acids: CSARNSNQPQHF.

This chain links TRBV6-1 with TRBJ1-2; D is perhaps TRBD1 (6 bases). CDR1 and CDR2 from the germline V gene are MNHNS and SASEGT. This CDR3 spans 14 amino acids. The V gene lost 6 bases and the J gene lost 0 bases, with 11 bases spanning the gap. CDR3: CASSRQGTNYGYTF. CDR3 nucleotide sequence: TGTGCCAGCAGCCGCCAGGGGACTAACTATGGCTACACCTTC.

The chain couples TRBV6-1 to TRBJ2-7, with D tentatively TRBD2 (5 bases). CDR1 and CDR2 from the germline V gene are MNHNS and SASEGT. The CDR3 sequence is 16 residues long. Between the trimmed V and J ends, which lost 5 bases and 3 bases, there was a span of 20 bases. The CDR3 DNA reads TGTGCCAGCAGTCCGGGCGGGTCCGTAGGAAGCTACGAGCAGTACTTC. Translation: CASSPGGSVGSYEQYF.

This sequence joins TRBV10-1 and TRBJ2-7, with 7 bases identical to TRBD1. This CDR3 comprises 15 residues. Looked up from germline, CDR1 is WNHNN and CDR2 is SYGVQD (reference sequence). Losses at the gene ends were 3 bases for V and 0 bases for J; bases not matched to a gene: 5. The CDR3 region is CASSDGTASSYEQYF. The CDR3 DNA follows: TGCGCCAGCAGTGACGGGACAGCAAGCTCCTACGAGCAGTACTTC.

The chain has TRBV6-1 and TRBJ2-5, with D possibly being TRBD2 (6 bases). Germline lookup yields CDR1 MNHNS and CDR2 SASEGT. V lost 1 base to trimming and J lost 4 bases, with 7 bases between them. This CDR3 contains 13 residues. DNA of the CDR3: TGTGCCAGCAGTGAAGGCGGGGTAGAGACCCAGTACTTC. This codes for CASSEGGVETQYF.

The chain combines TRBV2 with TRBJ2-1, with 10 bases matching TRBD2. CDR3 length: 14 residues. Per the germline V gene, CDR1 is SNHLY and CDR2 is FYNNEI. V shed 6 bases, J shed 8 bases, and the junction held 7 bases outside the gene matches. DNA of the CDR3: TGTGCCAGCAGATCGAGCGGGAGGGGTGATGAGCAGTTCTTC. Its translation is CASRSSGRGDEQFF.

This clonotype was detected only a few times. The gene calls are TRBV11-2 and TRBJ1-2; 11 bases agree with TRBD1. The CDR3 runs to 16 residues. Germline lookup yields CDR1 SGHAT and CDR2 FQNNGV. V lost 0 bases and J lost 3; bases outside the gene matches: 3. The CDR3 nucleotides read TGTGCCAGCAGCTTAGACCGGGACAGGGGGGACTATGGCTACACCTTC. Its protein is CASSLDRDRGDYGYTF. The full variable domain, in which reference TRBV11-2 and TRBJ1-2 provide the parts outside the CDR3, is EAGVAQSPRYKIIEKRQSVAFWCNPISGHATLYWYQQILGQGPKLLIQFQNNGVVDDSQLPKDRFSAERLKGVDSTLKIQPAKLEDSAVYLCASSLDRDRGDYGYTFGSGTRLTVV.

This clonotype occurred a few times. V and J are TRBV12-2 and TRBJ1-5; the table's D call, TRBD1, was not checked against the DNA. TRBV12-2 corresponds to a pseudogene. The CDR3 has 20 residues. This chain's CDR3 is CASRLVPDRGPRYSNQPQHF. The CDR3 DNA reads as TGTGCAAGTCGCTTAGTCCCCGACAGGGGGCCCCGCTATAGCAATCAGCCCCAGCATTTT.

The rearrangement uses TRBV2 and TRBJ2-5, with 10 nucleotides matching TRBD1. CDR1 is SNHLY and CDR2 is FYNNEI in the germline V gene. The V gene end was trimmed by 7 bases and the J gene end by 7 bases; junction bases not matched to a gene: 6. The CDR3 loop spans 13 amino acids. CDR3 in amino acids: CASTGQGGVTQYF. CDR3 bases: TGTGCCAGCACCGGACAGGGGGGGGTGACCCAGTACTTC.

The chain recombines TRBV2 with TRBJ2-1; D possibly uses TRBD1 or TRBD2 (6 bases each). Trimming shortened V by 4 bases and J by 7 bases, and 17 bases separated the two germline ends. The CDR3 runs to 15 residues. Germline CDR1 SNHLY, CDR2 FYNNEI. The CDR3 nucleotides are TGTGCCAGCAGTGCTAGGGGGACTTTCAGGAATGAGCAGTTCTTC. Its protein is CASSARGTFRNEQFF. The complete variable domain, with remaining parts taken from reference TRBV2 and TRBJ2-1, reads EPEVTQTPSHQVTQMGQEVILRCVPISNHLYFYWYRQILGQKVEFLVSFYNNEISEKSEIFDDQFSVERPDGSNFTLKIRSTKLEDSAMYFCASSARGTFRNEQFFGPGTRLTVL.

The genes are TRBV7-2 and TRBJ2-5; D not resolved. The CDR3 length is 16 residues. In germline, CDR1 is SGHTA, CDR2 FQGNSA. V dropped 2 bases and J dropped 0 bases, with 13 bases sitting between them. CDR3 region: CASSLTSLTYQETQYF. The DNA of the CDR3 is TGTGCCAGCAGCTTAACCAGCCTTACGTACCAAGAGACCCAGTACTTC.

The rearrangement links TRBV3-1 to TRBJ2-2; 11 positions agree with TRBD2. CDR3 size: 15 residues. CDR1 LGHDT and CDR2 YNNKEL come from the germline V gene (reference sequence). V trimming: 8 bases; J trimming: 7 bases; junction bases outside the gene matches: 9. CDR3 DNA: TGTGCCAGCCTGACTAGCGGGATAGTTGGCGGGGAGCTGTTTTTT. Its protein is CASLTSGIVGGELFF.

The CDR3 loop reads CSVLLPDSSYEQYF. CDR3 DNA sequence: TGCAGCGTTCTCTTACCTGACAGCTCCTACGAGCAGTACTTC. The chain links TRBV29-1 to TRBJ2-7; TRBD1 might be the D (5 bases). Trimming stripped 5 bases from V and 0 bases from J, with 14 bases between. The CDR3 consists of 14 residues. Germline CDR1 and CDR2: SQVTM and ANQGSEA.

This clonotype was seen only a few times. This chain connects TRBV15 to TRBJ1-6; TRBD1 matches 8 bases. V shed 3 bases, J shed 5 bases, and the junction held 0 bases outside the gene matches. This CDR3 comprises 14 residues. Germline V CDR1 and CDR2: LNHNV, YYDKDF (reference sequence). Here the CDR3 DNA reads TGTGCCACCAGCAGGGACAGGGATAATTCACCCCTCCACTTT. The encoded protein is CATSRDRDNSPLHF.

The chain has TRBV5-5 and TRBJ1-1; D gene ambiguous. CDR3 length: 14 amino acids. CDR1 is SGHKS and CDR2 is YYEKEE in the germline V gene (reference sequence). V lost 4 bases and J 0 bases, leaving 10 bases between the germline ends. CDR3 coding DNA: TGTGCCAGCAGCCCTGGGTGGGTGAACACTGAAGCTTTCTTT. This gives the protein CASSPGWVNTEAFF.

V is TRBV2 and J is TRBJ2-1; tentative D call: TRBD2 (6 bases). The CDR3 is made up of 16 amino acids. The germline V and J ends were trimmed by 5 bases and 2 bases, with 16 bases remaining between them. Germline loops: CDR1 SNHLY, CDR2 FYNNEI. The CDR3 region has the DNA TGTGCCAGCAGTTTAGCTTTGGGAGGCGCCTACAATGAGCAGTTCTTC. Encoded protein: CASSLALGGAYNEQFF.

This clonotype was counted between two and nine times. The V gene is TRBV10-3, the J gene TRBJ2-3; D is undetermined. Germline values: CDR1 ENHRY, CDR2 SYGVKD. The ends were cut back, 7 bases at V and 4 bases at J, with 9 bases in the middle. The CDR3 runs to 12 residues. The CDR3 sequence: CAITDTPDTQYF. CDR3 coding DNA: TGTGCCATCACGGATACCCCAGATACGCAGTATTTT.

J is TRBJ2-7 and V is TRBV2; D is unclear. V was pared by 8 bases and J by 7 bases, with 15 bases between. The CDR3 runs to 12 residues. CDR1 is SNHLY, CDR2 FYNNEI, per germline. CDR3 residues: CASASTPREQYF. The CDR3 DNA reads TGTGCCAGCGCATCAACCCCTAGGGAGCAGTACTTC.